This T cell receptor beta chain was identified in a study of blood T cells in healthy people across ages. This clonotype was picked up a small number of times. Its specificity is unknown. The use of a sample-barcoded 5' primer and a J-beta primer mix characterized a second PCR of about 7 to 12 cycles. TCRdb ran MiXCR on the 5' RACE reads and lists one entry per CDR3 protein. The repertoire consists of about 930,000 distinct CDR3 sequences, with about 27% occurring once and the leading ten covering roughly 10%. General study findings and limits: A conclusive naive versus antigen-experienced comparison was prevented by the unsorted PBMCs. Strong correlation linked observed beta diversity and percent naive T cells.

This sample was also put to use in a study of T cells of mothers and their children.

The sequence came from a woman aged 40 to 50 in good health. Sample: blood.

The CDR3 loop reads CSVQKVGETQFF. In DNA form, the CDR3 reads TGCAGCGTTCAGAAGGTGGGAGAGACCCAGTTCTTC. The rearrangement uses TRBV29-1 and TRBJ2-5; possible D gene TRBD2, 5 bases. TRBJ2-1 matches the DNA end more closely, so the J call is doubtful. Germline V gives CDR1 SQVTM, CDR2 ANQGSEA. The CDR3 is 12 residues long.